Following are 20 T cell receptor beta chains from one sample sequenced in a study of blood T cell repertoires in COVID-19. The table came from immunoSEQ multiplex PCR; TCRdb's copy has only in-frame clones and leaves some out. The top ten hold more than 1.2% of the sample, which has more than 200,000 clones, almost 90% seen once. Specimen: peripheral blood. The origin of the receptors is an elderly man with acute or convalescent COVID-19.

The chain is built from TRBV6-5 and TRBJ1-5; 8 bases line up with TRBD1. Trimming took 5 bases from V and 11 from J; bases not matched to a gene: 14. This CDR3 region has 15 residues. Looked up from germline, CDR1 is MNHEY and CDR2 is SVGAGI. The CDR3 sequence: CASSPGTGGGVSQHF. Written as DNA, the CDR3 is TGTGCCAGCAGTCCCGGGACAGGCGGTGGAGTGTCCCAGCATTTT.

CDR3 sequence (DNA): TGTGCCAGCAGCCGAAGGGGACAGGGGCAAGAGACCCAGTACTTC. Protein product: CASSRRGQGQETQYF. The chain joins TRBV5-8 to TRBJ2-5; 10 positions match TRBD1. CDR3 length: 15 residues. Unmatched junction bases numbered 5, after V lost 4 bases and J lost 2 bases. Germline lookup yields CDR1 SGHTS and CDR2 YDEGEE.

This clone was seen a handful of times. The chain carries TRBV3-1 (or the pseudogene TRBV3-2) and TRBJ2-3; 11 nucleotides agree with TRBD1. The germline CDR1 and CDR2 sequences are LGHDT and YNNKEL (reference sequence). Trimming took 2 bases from V and 4 from J; bases not matched to a gene: 2. The CDR3 totals 15 residues. CDR3 coding DNA: TGTGCCAGCAGCCAAAGGGACAGGGGGGCAGATACGCAGTATTTT. Its protein is CASSQRDRGADTQYF.

This clone was observed a single time. The chain is built from TRBV11-3 and TRBJ2-4; TRBD1 aligns across 8 bases. Per the germline V gene, CDR1 is SGHNT and CDR2 is YENEEA. The V segment lost 1 base and the J segment 0 bases; nucleotides outside the gene matches: 2. This CDR3 comprises 16 residues. The CDR3 loop is CASSLGGTGAKNIQYF. Written as DNA, the CDR3 is TGTGCCAGCAGCTTAGGAGGGACAGGAGCCAAAAACATTCAGTACTTC.

The CDR3 region is CATPGLGYEQYF. The CDR3 region has the DNA TGTGCCACCCCAGGGCTCGGTTACGAGCAGTACTTC. J is TRBJ2-7 and V is TRBV11-2; maybe TRBD1 (5 bases). The CDR3 sequence is 12 residues long. Trimming cost V 10 bases and J 4 bases, with 14 bases left between them. Germline CDR1 SGHAT, CDR2 FQNNGV.

This chain links TRBV18 with TRBJ2-7; 7 nucleotides match TRBD1. The CDR3 runs to 13 residues. Germline V gives CDR1 KGHSH, CDR2 LQKENI. Trimming took 5 bases from V and 3 from J; bases not matched to a gene: 4. The CDR3 DNA follows: TGTGCCAGCTCAGACAGGGACGGCTACGAGCAGTACTTC. Its translation is CASSDRDGYEQYF.

The chain is built from TRBV9 and TRBJ2-5, with 9 bases identical to TRBD1. V was clipped by 4 bases and J by 5 bases; unmatched bases: 12. Germline V gene sequence: CDR1 SGDLS, CDR2 YYNGEE. The CDR3 consists of 16 residues. As DNA, the CDR3 is TGTGCCAGCAGCCCCCCGGGACAGGGACTACGGGAGACCCAGTACTTC. Residues: CASSPPGQGLRETQYF.

This chain connects TRBV6-2 or TRBV6-3 to TRBJ2-7; 9 bases fit TRBD2. Germline CDR1 and CDR2: MNHEY and SVGEGT. CDR3 size: 16 residues. V lost 6 bases and J lost 6; bases outside the gene matches: 15. This chain's CDR3 is CASSLLAGPISTEQYF. CDR3 DNA: TGTGCCAGCAGCTTACTAGCGGGCCCCATCAGCACCGAGCAGTACTTC.

This rearrangement joins TRBV5-1 to TRBJ2-5; the match to TRBD2 covers 13 bases. The V and J ends lost 0 bases and 5 bases, in that order; junction bases with no gene match: 10. The length of the CDR3 is 18 residues. Germline values: CDR1 SGHRS, CDR2 YFSETQ. The DNA of the CDR3 is TGCGCCAGCAGCTTGGCCCCTACTAGCGGGGGGGCCGTGGAGACCCAGTACTTC. This translates into CASSLAPTSGGAVETQYF.

The chain has TRBV5-1 and TRBJ1-3, with D possibly TRBD1 on 6 matching bases. CDR3 length equals 14 residues. In germline, CDR1 is SGHRS, CDR2 YFSETQ. The V end lost 10 bases, the J end lost 2 bases, and 16 bases lay between the germline ends. The CDR3 is CASKPEGAGNTIYF. In DNA, the CDR3 is TGCGCCTCCAAGCCAGAGGGGGCTGGAAACACCATATATTTT.

This chain connects TRBV18 to TRBJ1-2, with 9 bases identical to TRBD1. V shed 1 base, J shed 8 bases, and the junction held 2 bases outside the gene matches. The CDR3 is 13 residues long. CDR1 KGHSH and CDR2 LQKENI come from the germline V gene. CDR3 in amino acids: CASSPRQGVGYTF. Written as DNA, the CDR3 is TGTGCCAGCTCACCACGACAGGGGGTGGGCTACACCTTC.

The gene calls are TRBV18 and TRBJ1-5; possibly TRBD1 for D (6 bases). The germline V gene has CDR1 KGHSH and CDR2 LQKENI. With 3 bases removed from V and 11 bases from J, the gap between germline ends came to 20 bases. CDR3 length equals 15 residues. Here the CDR3 DNA reads TGTGCCAGCTCACCCAGGGGAACCCGGATATCAGCCCAGCATTTT. It translates to CASSPRGTRISAQHF.

This clone was found once. CDR3 nucleotides: TGTGCCAGTAGTATTGCGGGGAGCGCCGCCTACGAGCAGTACTTC. This codes for CASSIAGSAAYEQYF. The chain employs TRBV19 and TRBJ2-7, with TRBD2 as a possible D gene (6 bases). The CDR3 is 15 residues long. The germline CDR1 and CDR2 sequences are LNHDA and SQIVND (reference sequence). V gave up 3 bases and J gave up 2 bases, with 14 bases separating them.

The V gene is TRBV11-1, the J gene TRBJ1-5; D gene uncertain. CDR3 length: 13 residues. Germline V gene data show CDR1 as SGHAT and CDR2 as FQDESV (reference sequence). V was shortened by 2 bases and J by 1 base, with 3 bases between the two germline ends. CDR3 DNA: TGTGCCAGCAGCTTAAGCAGCAATCAGCCCCAGCATTTT. Amino acids: CASSLSSNQPQHF. Combining the CDR3 with reference TRBV11-1 and TRBJ1-5 gives the whole variable domain EAEVAQSPRYKITEKSQAVAFWCDPISGHATLYWYRQILGQGPELLVQFQDESVVDDSQLPKDRFSAERLKGVDSTLKIQPAELGDSAMYLCASSLSSNQPQHFGDGTRLSIL.

The chain employs TRBV7-9 and TRBJ2-1, with TRBD1 matching over 8 bases. The V gene's germline CDR1 is SEHNR and CDR2 FQNEAQ (reference sequence). Trimming cost V 1 base and J 8 bases; bases outside gene matches: 13. This CDR3 has 17 residues. The chain's CDR3 is CASSLGSWTGPSHEQFF. The CDR3 coding sequence is TGTGCCAGCAGCTTAGGGTCATGGACAGGGCCTTCTCATGAGCAGTTCTTC.

CDR3 in amino acids: CASSFLGANFKETQYF. The CDR3 DNA sequence: TGTGCCAGCAGTTTTTTGGGGGCTAATTTCAAAGAGACCCAGTACTTC. The V call is TRBV13, the J call TRBJ2-5, with a possible D match to TRBD1 (6 bases). The germline gives CDR1 PRHDT, CDR2 FYEKMQ (reference sequence). The germline V and J ends were trimmed by 6 bases and 3 bases, with 20 bases remaining between them. This CDR3 is built from 16 residues.

This chain uses TRBV3-1 (or the pseudogene TRBV3-2) with TRBJ1-5; 9 nucleotides align to TRBD1. The V and J ends lost 1 base and 7 bases, in that order; junction bases with no gene match: 8. Germline values: CDR1 LGHDT, CDR2 YNNKEL (reference sequence). The length of the CDR3 is 16 residues. CDR3 nucleotide sequence: TGTGCCAGCAGCCAAGCCCCTACAGGGGGCAGGCAGCCCCAGCATTTT. Protein product: CASSQAPTGGRQPQHF.

With regard to this clone: Other DNA sequences within the sample encode an identical CDR3. The chain carries TRBV29-1 and TRBJ1-1; 9 bases agree with TRBD1. The CDR3 length is 12 residues. Unmatched junction bases numbered 2, after V lost 4 bases and J lost 5 bases. Per germline, CDR1 SQVTM and CDR2 ANQGSEA. This CDR3 is CSVGQGDTEAFF. CDR3 in DNA: TGCAGCGTTGGACAGGGGGATACTGAAGCTTTCTTT. Looking up the rest from reference TRBV29-1 and TRBJ1-1 gives the full variable domain: SAVISQKPSRDICQRGTSLTIQCQVDSQVTMMFWYRQQPGQSLTLIATANQGSEATYESGFVIDKFPISRPNLTFSTLTVSNMSPEDSSIYLCSVGQGDTEAFFGQGTRLTVV.

The rearrangement links TRBV18 to TRBJ2-1; the D gene is possibly TRBD2 (5 bases). The V gene's germline CDR1 is KGHSH and CDR2 LQKENI. The CDR3 covers 14 residues. V gave up 4 bases and J gave up 9 bases, with 16 bases separating them. The CDR3 loop reads CASSLDPGFSEQFF. The DNA for the CDR3 is TGTGCCAGCTCACTCGACCCGGGGTTCAGTGAGCAGTTCTTC.

The rearrangement joins TRBV12-5 to TRBJ2-1; tentative D call: TRBD1 (5 bases). The CDR3 sequence is 13 residues long. CDR1 is LGHNT and CDR2 is FRNRAP in the germline V gene. The ends were cut back, 1 base at V and 4 bases at J, with 5 bases in the middle. CDR3 region: CASGLGQYNEQFF. CDR3 nucleotide sequence: TGTGCTAGTGGTTTGGGACAGTACAATGAGCAGTTCTTC.